The 4 T cell receptor beta chains given below trace back to one sample, sequenced in a study of cytomegalovirus exposure and HLA in healthy donors. 13 Jbeta primers and 60 Vbeta primers were used for the PCR. TCRdb's table, derived via immunoSEQ multiplex PCR, lists solely in-frame clones and lacks some. The sample holds approximately 150,000 clones, around 80% seen once. The sequenced sample was PBMCs. These receptors all come from a man in his forties or fifties in good health and CMV-seronegative.

The chain employs TRBV7-6 and TRBJ2-3; 13 bases agree with TRBD2. V dropped 1 base and J dropped 6; count of bases not matched to a gene: 13. From germline, CDR1 is SGHVS and CDR2 FNYEAQ. The CDR3 is 19 amino acids. The CDR3 region is CASSLVGRGTSGIEDTQYF. Written as DNA, the CDR3 is TGTGCCAGCAGCTTAGTAGGGAGAGGGACTAGCGGGATAGAGGATACGCAGTATTTT. Together with reference TRBV7-6 and TRBJ2-3, the CDR3 gives the full variable domain: GAGVSQSPRYKVTKRGQDVALRCDPISGHVSLYWYRQALGQGPEFLTYFNYEAQQDKSGLPNDRFSAERPEGSISTLTIQRTEQRDSAMYRCASSLVGRGTSGIEDTQYFGPGTRLTVL.

The CDR3 DNA is TGCGCCAGCAGCTCGGAGTCCGGCTGGAACACTGAAGCTTTCTTT. Its protein is CASSSESGWNTEAFF. V usage is TRBV5-1 and J usage is TRBJ1-1; no firm D call. Germline V CDR1 and CDR2: SGHRS, YFSETQ. V was cut by 3 bases and J by 1 base, with 13 bases left in between. This CDR3 is built from 15 residues.

The rearrangement joins TRBV7-2 to TRBJ1-3; weak D call: TRBD1 (6 bases). Germline V gives CDR1 SGHTA, CDR2 FQGNSA. Trimming stripped 5 bases from V and 7 bases from J, with 18 bases between. This CDR3 contains 15 residues. The CDR3 DNA is TGTGCCAGCAGCCAAAGGGGGACGGAAGGGAACACCATATATTTT. This translates into CASSQRGTEGNTIYF.

This chain uses TRBV7-9 with TRBJ2-5; no reliable D call. With 5 bases removed from V and 2 bases from J, the gap between germline ends came to 12 bases. The CDR3 consists of 14 residues. Germline CDR1 SEHNR, CDR2 FQNEAQ (reference sequence). The CDR3 loop is CASSLFGPQETQYF. CDR3 DNA sequence: TGTGCCAGCAGCCTTTTTGGCCCACAAGAGACCCAGTACTTC.